This TCR beta chain came from a study of blood T cells in healthy people across ages. This clonotype was seen more than once but under ten times. With a J-beta primer mix and a sample-barcoded 5' primer, a second PCR ran about 6 to 11 cycles. Via MiXCR, TCRdb re-called the 5' RACE reads, giving one row per CDR3 protein. The sample records roughly 1,500,000 distinct CDR3 sequences, roughly 32% being singletons. The CDR3 totals 16 residues. The V gene's germline CDR1 is ENHRY and CDR2 SYGVKD. V trimming: 5 bases; J trimming: 2 bases; junction bases outside the gene matches: 5. Sample: blood. The chain uses TRBV10-3 and TRBJ2-3; the match to TRBD2 covers 12 bases. The TCR was taken from a woman aged 25 to 39 in good health. This chain's CDR3 is CAISWTSGDLTDTQYF. CDR3 DNA sequence: TGTGCCATCAGTTGGACTAGCGGGGACCTCACAGATACGCAGTATTTT.